This T cell receptor beta chain comes out of a study of graft-versus-host responses after intestinal transplantation. Study as a whole: The recipients all started with anti-thymocyte globulin induction and then took tacrolimus and steroids for 2 to 3 years.

Losses at the gene ends were 1 base for V and 6 bases for J; bases not matched to a gene: 12. CDR1 SGHAT and CDR2 FQDESV come from the germline V gene (reference sequence). The CDR3 is 16 amino acids. Proliferating CFSE-low CD3+CD4+ and CD3+CD8+ responders were sorted post-reaction. Findings and limits, study-wide: GvH clonotypes were identified within recipient marrow, with a subset emerging first in ileum or blood.

Repertoires were generated with immunoSEQ multiplex PCR, while TCRdb's copy carries only in-frame clones and drops some. The table shows 6,500 to 10,000 clones, with roughly 29% occurring only once. The rearrangement links TRBV11-1 to TRBJ2-7; 7 bases fit TRBD2. The sequences come from alloreactive CD4+ T cells from a mixed lymphocyte reaction culture, collected before intestinal transplant. Stated subset: CFSE-low proliferating T cells sorted from roughly 6-day pre-transplant mixed lymphocyte reaction (GvH or HvG direction). This clonotype was sampled from a human patient who received an intestinal transplant. In nucleotides, the CDR3 is TGTGCCAGCAGCTTAGATGGAAGGACTAGGCCAACCGAGCAGTACTTC. It is translated as CASSLDGRTRPTEQYF. The complete variable domain, with remaining parts taken from reference TRBV11-1 and TRBJ2-7, reads EAEVAQSPRYKITEKSQAVAFWCDPISGHATLYWYRQILGQGPELLVQFQDESVVDDSQLPKDRFSAERLKGVDSTLKIQPAELGDSAMYLCASSLDGRTRPTEQYFGPGTRLTVT.